The 22 T cell receptor beta chains below come from one sample, sequenced in a study of blood T cell repertoires in COVID-19. This table comes from immunoSEQ multiplex PCR, and its TCRdb copy is limited to in-frame clones, with some not included. The data hold about 50,000 clones, with more than 75% observed a single time. Sequences were obtained from peripheral blood. These receptors all stem from a woman in her sixties or seventies with acute or convalescent COVID-19.

The V gene is TRBV15, the J gene TRBJ2-1; D might be TRBD1 (5 bases). Germline V gives CDR1 LNHNV, CDR2 YYDKDF (reference sequence). The CDR3 consists of 19 residues. Trimming cost V 0 bases and J 1 base, with 19 bases left between them. The DNA of the CDR3 is TGTGCCACCAGCAGAGATCATGGCAGGGCGGATGGATCCTACAATGAGCAGTTCTTC. It yields the protein CATSRDHGRADGSYNEQFF.

The chain couples TRBV13 to TRBJ2-3; 8 nucleotides match TRBD1. Unmatched junction bases numbered 6, after V lost 2 bases and J lost 5 bases. The germline CDR1 and CDR2 sequences are PRHDT and FYEKMQ (reference sequence). The CDR3 loop spans 15 amino acids. The CDR3 nucleotides are TGTGCCAGCAGCTTAACCAGGGGGCGAAGAGATACGCAGTATTTT. Its protein is CASSLTRGRRDTQYF. Complete variable domain (other parts from reference TRBV13 and TRBJ2-3): AAGVIQSPRHLIKEKRETATLKCYPIPRHDTVYWYQQGPGQDPQFLISFYEKMQSDKGSIPDRFSAQQFSDYHSELNMSSLELGDSALYFCASSLTRGRRDTQYFGPGTRLTVL.

J is TRBJ2-2 and V is TRBV7-9; 12 nucleotides line up with TRBD2. V dropped 4 bases and J dropped 1; count of bases not matched to a gene: 7. Germline-derived CDR1 and CDR2 are SEHNR and FQNEAQ (reference sequence). The CDR3 loop spans 18 amino acids. The CDR3 region has the DNA TGTGCCAGCAGCTCACAGACTAGCGGGAGAGGGAACACCGGGGAGCTGTTTTTT. Translation: CASSSQTSGRGNTGELFF.

The chain uses TRBV7-9 and TRBJ2-7; D possibly corresponds to TRBD2 (6 bases). V gave up 2 bases and J gave up 0 bases, with 11 bases separating them. The germline gives CDR1 SEHNR, CDR2 FQNEAQ (reference sequence). This CDR3 spans 15 amino acids. The CDR3 region has the DNA TGTGCCAGCAGCTTAACGGGGGAGAGCTCCTACGAGCAGTACTTC. Translation gives CASSLTGESSYEQYF.

The chain has TRBV4-2 and TRBJ2-3; D possibly corresponds to TRBD2 (6 bases). The germline V gene has CDR1 LGHNA and CDR2 YNFKEQ. The CDR3 runs 22 residues. The V gene lost 1 base and the J gene lost 0 bases, with 29 bases spanning the gap. In DNA form, the CDR3 reads TGTGCCAGCAGCCAAGTCCTTAATGTCCGGGTTGAGCGGGTGGATAGCACAGATACGCAGTATTTT. It yields the protein CASSQVLNVRVERVDSTDTQYF.

The chain carries TRBV2 and TRBJ2-3, with no clear D. This CDR3 has 13 residues. Germline lookup yields CDR1 SNHLY and CDR2 FYNNEI. V lost 7 bases to trimming and J lost 3 bases, with 11 bases between them. The CDR3 DNA reads as TGTGCCAGCAACTCCATCTTGACAGATACGCAGTATTTT. It yields the protein CASNSILTDTQYF.

The chain recombines TRBV19 with TRBJ1-6, with a possible D match to TRBD1 (6 bases). Germline V gene data show CDR1 as LNHDA and CDR2 as SQIVND (reference sequence). The length of the CDR3 is 15 residues. V was clipped by 7 bases and J by 7 bases, with 17 bases between them. The CDR3 loop is CASTRTPGDNSPLHF. In DNA, the CDR3 is TGTGCCAGTACGAGGACCCCAGGGGACAATTCACCCCTCCACTTT.

This chain links TRBV12-3 or TRBV12-4 with TRBJ1-6; possible D gene TRBD1, 5 bases. V gave up 6 bases and J gave up 8 bases, with 11 bases separating them. The CDR3 sequence is 13 residues long. The CDR3 region has the DNA TGTGCCAGCAGCCCCACGGGGGATTCACCCCTCCACTTT. It is translated as CASSPTGDSPLHF.

This sequence joins TRBV5-1 and TRBJ1-2, with D maybe TRBD1 (5 bases). This CDR3 spans 15 amino acids. The V end lost 0 bases, the J end lost 0 bases, and 9 bases lay between the germline ends. Germline V gives CDR1 SGHRS, CDR2 YFSETQ. CDR3 bases: TGCGCCAGCAGCTTGGTGCAGGGCTCTAACTATGGCTACACCTTC. It is translated as CASSLVQGSNYGYTF.

The V and J genes are TRBV2 and TRBJ2-1; D is perhaps TRBD1 (6 bases). Deletions cut 5 bases from V and 7 bases from J, with 9 bases between. Germline V gene sequence: CDR1 SNHLY, CDR2 FYNNEI. The CDR3 is 12 amino acids. The CDR3 DNA is TGTGCCAGCAGTAAGACAGGTAATGAGCAGTTCTTC. Encoded protein: CASSKTGNEQFF.

CDR3 sequence (DNA): TGTGCCAGTAGTTCCGGGGACTTTCTAAATGAGCAGTTCTTC. This translates into CASSSGDFLNEQFF. This sequence joins TRBV19 and TRBJ2-1; possibly TRBD2 for D (6 bases). The length of the CDR3 is 14 residues. Trimming left V 5 bases short and J 7 bases short, with 15 bases between. CDR1 LNHDA and CDR2 SQIVND come from the germline V gene (reference sequence).

This chain joins TRBV19 and TRBJ1-2; the D is unclear. The germline gives CDR1 LNHDA, CDR2 SQIVND (reference sequence). The CDR3 runs 13 residues. The V gene lost 3 bases and the J gene lost 2 bases, with 7 bases spanning the gap. The CDR3 nucleotides are TGTGCCAGTAGTATCGGGGAAAACTATGGCTACACCTTC. Translated: CASSIGENYGYTF.

This clone was observed a handful of times. V gene TRBV5-4 combines with J gene TRBJ2-7; TRBD1 matches at 7 bases. The CDR3 is 14 residues long. Germline trimming cut 3 bases from V and 1 base from J; bases unmatched to any gene: 4. Germline-derived CDR1 and CDR2 are SGHNT and YYREEE (reference sequence). In DNA form, the CDR3 reads TGTGCCAGCAGCTCCCCAGGGGGTTCCTACGAGCAGTACTTC. Amino acids: CASSSPGGSYEQYF.

The rearrangement joins TRBV7-2 to TRBJ2-7; 7 positions match TRBD2. Trimming cost V 0 bases and J 0 bases; bases outside gene matches: 2. This CDR3 has 15 amino acids. From germline, CDR1 is SGHTA and CDR2 FQGNSA. CDR3 region: CASSLAGGSSYEQYF. CDR3 coding DNA: TGTGCCAGCAGCTTAGCGGGAGGGAGCTCCTACGAGCAGTACTTC.

The chain joins TRBV3-1 (or the pseudogene TRBV3-2) to TRBJ2-2; the match to TRBD2 covers 12 bases. CDR1 and CDR2 from the germline V gene are LGHDT and YNNKEL (reference sequence). V gave up 1 base and J gave up 2 bases; unmatched junction bases: 2. This CDR3 is built from 17 residues. CDR3 protein: CASSQGGLAGNTGELFF. As DNA, the CDR3 is TGTGCCAGCAGCCAAGGAGGACTAGCGGGAAACACCGGGGAGCTGTTTTTT.

V and J are TRBV19 and TRBJ1-1, with 7 nucleotides matching TRBD1. Looked up from germline, CDR1 is LNHDA and CDR2 is SQIVND (reference sequence). CDR3 length equals 12 residues. J gave up 12 bases and V 3 bases, and 7 bases lay outside the gene matches. The CDR3 protein is CASSIARGRTFF. The DNA for the CDR3 is TGTGCCAGTAGTATTGCCAGGGGGAGGACTTTCTTT.

This chain connects TRBV6-1 to TRBJ1-2, with D possibly being TRBD1 (5 bases). In germline, CDR1 is MNHNS, CDR2 SASEGT. There are 15 residues in the CDR3. Deletions cut 1 base from V and 4 bases from J, with 13 bases between. This chain's CDR3 is CASSEVRGSGYGYTF. The CDR3 DNA reads TGTGCCAGCAGTGAAGTTCGGGGGTCGGGCTATGGCTACACCTTC.

J is TRBJ1-4 and V is TRBV4-1, with 9 bases identical to TRBD1. The CDR3 is 18 residues long. The trim removed 0 bases at V and 8 bases at J, leaving 13 bases unmatched. CDR1 is MGHRA and CDR2 is YSYEKL in the germline V gene. CDR3 protein: CASSQEADGTGRREKLFF. Here the CDR3 DNA reads TGCGCCAGCAGCCAAGAAGCGGATGGGACAGGGCGTCGGGAAAAACTGTTTTTT.

This clone was observed a handful of times. This rearrangement joins TRBV5-1 to TRBJ2-7; perhaps TRBD2 as D (6 bases). V was pared by 0 bases and J by 6 bases, with 22 bases between. Germline values: CDR1 SGHRS, CDR2 YFSETQ. The CDR3 is 17 amino acids. The CDR3, as DNA: TGCGCCAGCAGCTTGGCGTTGATGGGCGGGACTGGCGGCGAGCAGTACTTC. Its translation: CASSLALMGGTGGEQYF.

The CDR3 loop is CAISELTGVLDTQYF. The CDR3 DNA follows: TGTGCCATCAGTGAGTTGACGGGAGTGTTAGATACGCAGTATTTT. The chain couples TRBV10-3 to TRBJ2-3; perhaps TRBD2 as D (6 bases). Looked up from germline, CDR1 is ENHRY and CDR2 is SYGVKD. The length of the CDR3 is 15 residues. Trimming took 1 base from V and 5 from J, leaving 13 bases between them.

This clone was observed a single time. The chain carries TRBV5-1 and TRBJ2-3; D perhaps matches TRBD2 (6 bases). CDR3 length: 16 residues. The V gene's germline CDR1 is SGHRS and CDR2 YFSETQ. V was trimmed by 3 bases and J by 0 bases, leaving 14 bases between them. CDR3: CASSYMGLASTDTQYF. CDR3 DNA sequence: TGCGCCAGCAGCTACATGGGACTGGCTAGCACAGATACGCAGTATTTT.

The chain carries TRBV9 and TRBJ1-4, with 9 positions matching TRBD1. Germline loops: CDR1 SGDLS, CDR2 YYNGEE. The CDR3 covers 15 residues. V lost 3 bases, J lost 6 bases, and 6 bases stayed unmatched. CDR3 sequence reads: CASSAPDRGDEKLFF. The CDR3 region has the DNA TGTGCCAGCAGCGCCCCGGACAGGGGTGATGAAAAACTGTTTTTT.